Listed below are T cell receptor beta chains from one sample, sequenced in a study of cytomegalovirus exposure and HLA in healthy donors. Assay used: immunoSEQ multiplex PCR; TCRdb lists only in-frame clones, some missing. There are tens of thousands of clones in the sample; roughly 67% occur only once, and 5% to 7% lies in the top ten. Input material: PBMCs. These receptors were collected from a man in his fifties or sixties in good health and CMV-seronegative. CDR3s include the opening cysteine and the closing phenylalanine or tryptophan. The D gene is left open where the match is weak. Size values are once, few and many counts, or a class for expanded clones, and some rows have none.

v_gene,abundance,d_gene,j_gene,CDR3aa,CDR3nt
TRBV2,-,-,TRBJ2-7,CATRDKSYEQYF,TGTGCCACTCGGGACAAATCCTACGAGCAGTACTTC
TRBV27,-,TRBD2,TRBJ2-1,CASSRGGLAAENEFF,TGTGCCAGCAGCCGAGGGGGACTAGCGGCCGAGAATGAGTTCTTC
TRBV7-9,-,TRBD2,TRBJ2-5,CASKGFLAGAETQYF,TGTGCCAGCAAGGGTTTCCTAGCGGGGGCAGAGACCCAGTACTTC
TRBV7-9,-,-,TRBJ2-7,CSSSQGAYEQYF,TGTTCCAGCAGCCAAGGGGCCTACGAGCAGTACTTC
TRBV7-2,-,TRBD1,TRBJ2-3,CASSLVRWDRGGTGETQYF,TGTGCCAGCAGCTTAGTTCGATGGGACAGGGGGGGAACGGGGGAGACGCAGTATTTT
TRBV30,-,TRBD1,TRBJ1-1,CAWSEGAGNTEAFF,TGTGCCTGGAGTGAGGGGGCAGGGAACACTGAAGCTTTCTTT
TRBV19,once,TRBD1,TRBJ1-5,CASTNYRGSNQPQHF,TGTGCCAGTACCAACTACAGGGGTTCCAATCAGCCCCAGCATTTT
TRBV19,few,-,TRBJ1-3,CASSTLPGNTIYF,TGTGCCAGTAGTACTCTCCCCGGAAACACCATATATTTT
TRBV7-3,-,TRBD1,TRBJ1-2,CASSLKAGGTGGYTF,TGTGCCAGCAGCTTAAAGGCAGGGGGGACTGGGGGCTACACCTTC
TRBV29-1,few,-,TRBJ2-7,CSANTGSYEQYF,TGCAGCGCCAACACAGGGTCCTACGAGCAGTACTTC
TRBV6-5,once,-,TRBJ2-5,CASTDSGGQETQYF,TGTGCCAGCACCGACTCAGGGGGGCAAGAGACCCAGTACTTC
TRBV5-1,-,TRBD2,TRBJ2-2,CASSRHPGSGEAGELFF,TGCGCCAGCAGCCGACATCCGGGAAGCGGGGAGGCCGGGGAGCTGTTTTTT
TRBV9,-,TRBD1,TRBJ2-7,CASSVQPVTGARGEQYF,TGTGCCAGCAGCGTTCAACCAGTGACAGGGGCTCGTGGCGAGCAGTACTTC
TRBV5-1,-,-,TRBJ2-3,CASSAAAVSTDTQYF,TGCGCCAGCAGCGCGGCCGCCGTTAGCACAGATACGCAGTATTTT
TRBV13,-,-,TRBJ1-2,CASSLGLRGYGYTF,TGTGCCAGCAGCTTAGGCCTTCGAGGCTATGGCTACACCTTC
TRBV6-4,medium-sized,TRBD2,TRBJ2-3,CASSDSSGGTDTQYF,TGTGCCAGCAGTGACTCTAGCGGGGGGACAGATACGCAGTATTTT
TRBV12-5,once,-,TRBJ2-7,CASGLSTEQYF,TGTGCTAGTGGTTTGTCAACCGAGCAGTACTTC
TRBV15,few,-,TRBJ1-5,CATSRTKEGFQPQHF,TGTGCCACCAGCAGAACTAAGGAGGGTTTTCAGCCCCAGCATTTT
TRBV19,-,TRBD1,TRBJ1-1,CASSIVGTGEAFF,TGTGCCAGTAGTATAGTGGGGACAGGGGAAGCTTTCTTT
TRBV7-8,-,-,TRBJ1-1,CASSLFSDTEAFF,TGTGCCAGCAGCTTATTTTCGGACACTGAAGCTTTCTTT
TRBV7-9,-,TRBD2,TRBJ2-7,CASSLGLPSGGYEQYF,TGTGCCAGCAGCTTAGGACTTCCTAGCGGGGGCTACGAGCAGTACTTC
TRBV5-6,-,-,TRBJ1-6,CASSRGRGGARNSPLHF,TGTGCCAGCAGCCGAGGGCGGGGGGGCGCGAGGAATTCACCCCTCCACTTT
TRBV9,-,TRBD2,TRBJ2-5,CASSVDSGGEEETQYF,TGTGCCAGCAGCGTAGATAGCGGGGGGGAGGAGGAGACCCAGTACTTC
TRBV5-1,-,TRBD1,TRBJ2-3,CASSLKGGVADTQYF,TGCGCCAGCAGCTTGAAAGGGGGCGTTGCAGATACGCAGTATTTT
TRBV5-4,-,-,TRBJ2-2,CASSPGGPTNTGELFF,TGTGCCAGCAGCCCCGGCGGCCCGACGAACACCGGGGAGCTGTTTTTT
TRBV7-3,-,TRBD2,TRBJ2-1,CASSLSKAGGYNEQFF,TGTGCCAGCAGCTTATCGAAAGCGGGGGGGTACAATGAGCAGTTCTTC
TRBV2,few,-,TRBJ1-1,CASSDGGMNTEAFF,TGTGCCAGCAGTGATGGGGGCATGAACACTGAAGCTTTCTTT
TRBV11-2,-,TRBD1,TRBJ1-2,CASSLSDRVNYGYTF,TGTGCCAGCAGCTTATCTGACAGGGTTAACTATGGCTACACCTTC
TRBV9,-,-,TRBJ1-1,CASSVVSGIFTEAFF,TGTGCCAGCAGCGTAGTTTCAGGGATCTTCACTGAAGCTTTCTTT
TRBV5-8,-,TRBD1,TRBJ1-5,CASSVDRGSNQPQHF,TGTGCCAGCAGCGTCGACAGGGGAAGCAATCAGCCCCAGCATTTT
TRBV18,-,TRBD1,TRBJ2-1,CASSRDRGRNEQFF,TGTGCCAGCTCCAGGGACAGGGGGCGCAATGAGCAGTTCTTC
TRBV5-5,-,-,TRBJ1-1,CASSLLAGLNTEAFF,TGTGCCAGCAGCCTTCTGGCGGGGCTGAACACTGAAGCTTTCTTT
TRBV27,-,TRBD1,TRBJ1-1,CASSHLTGVNTEAFF,TGTGCCAGCAGTCACCTAACAGGGGTGAACACTGAAGCTTTCTTT
TRBV6-5,-,TRBD1,TRBJ2-7,CASITTGGYEQYF,TGTGCCAGCATTACGACAGGGGGCTACGAGCAGTACTTC
TRBV19,-,-,TRBJ2-1,CATEGDPPYNEQFF,TGTGCCACCGAAGGGGATCCTCCCTACAATGAGCAGTTCTTC
TRBV30,-,-,TRBJ1-1,CAWRRGTNTEAFF,TGTGCCTGGAGACGTGGGACTAACACTGAAGCTTTCTTT
TRBV2,-,-,TRBJ1-2,CASSRQRNYGYTF,TGTGCCAGCAGTCGACAGAGAAACTATGGCTACACCTTC
TRBV27,-,TRBD1,TRBJ1-4,CASSLSRQGLNEKLFF,TGTGCCAGCAGTTTATCGCGACAGGGTTTGAATGAAAAACTGTTTTTT
TRBV19,-,-,TRBJ1-6,CASSSPSPFGPLHF,TGTGCCAGTAGTAGCCCATCCCCCTTCGGACCCCTCCACTTT
TRBV6-5,-,TRBD1,TRBJ2-7,CASRDRGPYEQYF,TGTGCCAGCAGAGACAGGGGTCCCTACGAGCAGTACTTC
TRBV15,-,-,TRBJ2-5,CATSVERRQTQYF,TGTGCCACCAGTGTGGAGAGGAGGCAGACCCAGTACTTC
TRBV30,-,TRBD1,TRBJ2-6,CAWSPKSRQGFSGANVLTF,TGTGCCTGGAGTCCCAAGTCCAGACAGGGTTTCTCTGGGGCCAACGTCCTGACTTTC
TRBV19,-,-,TRBJ1-1,CASSIRLDINTEAFF,TGTGCCAGTAGTATCAGGCTGGACATCAACACTGAAGCTTTCTTT
TRBV6-5,-,-,TRBJ2-7,CASTRGLGGEQYF,TGTGCCAGCACTCGGGGTTTAGGAGGCGAGCAGTACTTC
TRBV6-5,-,-,TRBJ1-5,CASSTGNQPQHF,TGTGCCAGCAGTACCGGGAATCAGCCCCAGCATTTT
TRBV9,-,-,TRBJ1-6,CASSVIALNSPLHF,TGTGCCAGCAGCGTAATCGCCCTAAATTCACCCCTCCACTTT
TRBV12-5,once,-,TRBJ2-1,CASGFGSGNHNEQFF,TGTGCTAGTGGTTTTGGCTCGGGGAACCACAATGAGCAGTTCTTC
TRBV6-5,once,TRBD1,TRBJ2-1,CASKTGVNEQFF,TGTGCCAGCAAAACAGGGGTTAATGAGCAGTTCTTC
TRBV7-9,-,-,TRBJ2-5,CASSSTRQEETQYF,TGTGCCAGCAGCTCCACGAGACAGGAAGAGACCCAGTACTTC
TRBV2,few,-,TRBJ1-1,CASSKGKDTEAFF,TGTGCCAGCAGTAAGGGGAAGGACACTGAAGCTTTCTTT
TRBV5-1,-,TRBD1,TRBJ2-7,CASGDRNYEQYF,TGCGCCAGCGGGGACAGAAACTACGAGCAGTACTTC
TRBV9,-,-,TRBJ2-3,CASSVDWADTQYF,TGTGCCAGCAGCGTGGACTGGGCAGATACGCAGTATTTT
TRBV9,-,-,TRBJ2-2,CASSRDTLTGELFF,TGTGCCAGCAGCCGGGACACACTAACCGGGGAGCTGTTTTTT
TRBV5-4,-,TRBD1,TRBJ1-1,CASSPRTGGTEAFF,TGTGCCAGCAGCCCGAGGACAGGGGGGACTGAAGCTTTCTTT
TRBV5-6,-,TRBD2,TRBJ2-2,CASSWGLAGMNTGELFF,TGTGCCAGCAGCTGGGGACTAGCGGGGATGAACACCGGGGAGCTGTTTTTT